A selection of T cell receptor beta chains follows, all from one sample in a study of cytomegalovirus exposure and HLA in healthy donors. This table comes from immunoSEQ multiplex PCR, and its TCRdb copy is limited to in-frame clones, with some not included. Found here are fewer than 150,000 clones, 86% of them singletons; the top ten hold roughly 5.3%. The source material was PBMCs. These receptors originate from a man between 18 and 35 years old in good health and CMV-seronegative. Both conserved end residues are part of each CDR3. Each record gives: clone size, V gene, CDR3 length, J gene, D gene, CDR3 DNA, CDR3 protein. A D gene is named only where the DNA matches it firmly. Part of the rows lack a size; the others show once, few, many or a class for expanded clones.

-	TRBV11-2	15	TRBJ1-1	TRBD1	TGTGCCAGCAGCTCCGGGACAGCTATGGACACTGAAGCTTTCTTT	CASSSGTAMDTEAFF
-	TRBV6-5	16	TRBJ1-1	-	TGTGCCAGCAGTTATTTGCAGGGGATAGTGAACACTGAAGCTTTCTTT	CASSYLQGIVNTEAFF
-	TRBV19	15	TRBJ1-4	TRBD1	TGTGCCAGTAGTACCGGACAGGGGAGAGGTGAAAAACTGTTTTTT	CASSTGQGRGEKLFF
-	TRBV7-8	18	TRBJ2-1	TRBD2	TGTGCCAGCAGCTTAGCGCTGGTCGGACTAGCGGAATACAATGAGCAGTTCTTC	CASSLALVGLAEYNEQFF
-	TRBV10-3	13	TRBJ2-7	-	TGTGCCATCAGGGGGGGTAGCTCCTACGAGCAGTACTTC	CAIRGGSSYEQYF
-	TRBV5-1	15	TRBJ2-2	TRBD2	TGCGCCAGCAGACCCGGGGGGGGAGGGACCGGGGAGCTGTTTTTT	CASRPGGGGTGELFF
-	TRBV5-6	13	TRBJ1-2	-	TGTGCCAGCAGCCGGTGGGGCGGCTATGGCTACACCTTC	CASSRWGGYGYTF
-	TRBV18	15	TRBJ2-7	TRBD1	TGTGCCAGCTCACCGACTGGACAGGGCACCTACGAGCAGTACTTC	CASSPTGQGTYEQYF
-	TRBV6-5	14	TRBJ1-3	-	TGTGCCAGCAGCGCGTCCGGGACAGGAAACACCATATATTTT	CASSASGTGNTIYF
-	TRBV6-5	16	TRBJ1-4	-	TGTGCCAGCAGTTACGCGCTTAACAGGGCCGATGAAAAACTGTTTTTT	CASSYALNRADEKLFF
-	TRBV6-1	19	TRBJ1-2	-	TGTGCCAGCAGTGAAAACGTGTGGGGGCAGACGACCAGCGACTATGGCTACACCTTC	CASSENVWGQTTSDYGYTF
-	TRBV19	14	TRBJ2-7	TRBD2	TGTGCCAGTAGTCCCAGACTAGCTTCGGGGGAGCAGTACTTC	CASSPRLASGEQYF
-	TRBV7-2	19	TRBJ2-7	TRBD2	TGTGCCAGCAGCTCCATCGTCCTATCTAGCGGGGGAAACTCCTACGAGCAGTACTTC	CASSSIVLSSGGNSYEQYF
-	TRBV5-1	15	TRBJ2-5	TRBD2	TGCGCCAGCAGCTTACCAACTAGCGGGGCGGGGACCCAGTACTTC	CASSLPTSGAGTQYF
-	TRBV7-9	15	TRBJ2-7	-	TGTGCCAGCAGCCAGGATTCGGGAAACTCCTACGAGCAGTACTTC	CASSQDSGNSYEQYF
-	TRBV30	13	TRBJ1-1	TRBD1	TGTGCCTCGGGACAGGGACTGAACACTGAAGCTTTCTTT	CASGQGLNTEAFF
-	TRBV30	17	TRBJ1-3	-	TGTGCCTGGAACCCCCGGGGGGGGAAGAGCTCTGGAAACACCATATATTTT	CAWNPRGGKSSGNTIYF
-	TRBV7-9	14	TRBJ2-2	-	TGTGCCAGCAGCTTACTGGGGCTGGACGGGGAGCTGTTTTTT	CASSLLGLDGELFF
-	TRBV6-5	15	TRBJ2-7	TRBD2	TGTGCCAGCAGTTCGTCCCTAGCGGTGGCCTACGAGCAGTACTTC	CASSSSLAVAYEQYF
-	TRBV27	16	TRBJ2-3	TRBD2	TGTGCCAGCAGTTCGCTAGCGGCGGTTCGGACAGATACGCAGTATTTT	CASSSLAAVRTDTQYF
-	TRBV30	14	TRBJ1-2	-	TGTGCCTGGATATATGAGGGACACTACTATGGCTACACCTTC	CAWIYEGHYYGYTF
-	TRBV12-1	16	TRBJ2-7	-	TGTGCCAGCAGCTTGACAGGGGAGTTTGGTACCTACGAGCAGTACTTC	CASSLTGEFGTYEQYF
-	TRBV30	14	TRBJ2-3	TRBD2	TGTGCCTGGAGTCCTAGCGGGAGTACAGATACGCAGTATTTT	CAWSPSGSTDTQYF
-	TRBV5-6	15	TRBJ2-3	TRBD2	TGTGCCTCCCTCCCTAGCGGGGTCCTCACAGATACGCAGTATTTT	CASLPSGVLTDTQYF
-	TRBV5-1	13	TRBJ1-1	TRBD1	TGCGCCAGCAGCTGGCAGGGGGCTGGTAAAGCTTTCTTT	CASSWQGAGKAFF
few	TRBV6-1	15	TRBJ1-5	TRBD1	TGTGCCATCGATAACCCGGGACAGGTAAATCAGCCCCAGCATTTT	CAIDNPGQVNQPQHF
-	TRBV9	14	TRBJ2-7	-	TGTGCCAGCAGCGTTAGGGGGACCCCTGCCGAGCAGTACTTC	CASSVRGTPAEQYF
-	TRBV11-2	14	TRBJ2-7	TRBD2	TGTGCCAGCCGGGTAGCGGGGGGCCCGTACGAGCAGTACTTC	CASRVAGGPYEQYF
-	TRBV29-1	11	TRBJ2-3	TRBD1	TGCAGCGTTCAAGGACAGGGTCATCCGTATTTT	CSVQGQGHPYF
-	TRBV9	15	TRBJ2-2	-	TGTGCCAGCAGCGTAGTGTCAGGGAACACCGGGGAGCTGTTTTTT	CASSVVSGNTGELFF
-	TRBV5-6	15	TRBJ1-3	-	TGTGCCAGCAGCTTGTTTGGGGCAACTGGAAACACCATATATTTT	CASSLFGATGNTIYF
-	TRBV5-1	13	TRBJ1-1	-	TGCGCCAGCAGTAGTACAGGGTTGACTGAAGCTTTCTTT	CASSSTGLTEAFF
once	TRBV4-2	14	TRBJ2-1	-	TGTGCCAGCAGCCAAGCCGGACAGTCCAATGAGCAGTTCTTC	CASSQAGQSNEQFF
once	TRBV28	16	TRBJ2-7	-	TGTGCCAGCAGTTTGCCAGGGCCCTCCTCGGCCTACGAGCAGTACTTC	CASSLPGPSSAYEQYF
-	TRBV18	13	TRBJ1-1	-	TGTGCCAGCTCACAAATACAGGGCTATGAAGCTTTCTTT	CASSQIQGYEAFF
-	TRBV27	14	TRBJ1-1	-	TGTGCCAGCAGCCCAGTCCCAGGGGCCCCTGAAGCTTTCTTT	CASSPVPGAPEAFF
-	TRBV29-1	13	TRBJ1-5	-	TGCAGCACCGCGCAAGATCGTGATCAGCCCCAGCATTTT	CSTAQDRDQPQHF
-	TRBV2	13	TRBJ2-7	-	TGTGCCAGCAGACAGGGTAGCTCCTACGAGCAGTACTTC	CASRQGSSYEQYF
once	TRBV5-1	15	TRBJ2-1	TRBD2	TGCGCCAGCAGCCGGGGGACTAGCGGGAGCAATGAGCAGTTCTTC	CASSRGTSGSNEQFF
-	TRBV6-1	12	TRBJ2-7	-	TGTGCCAGCATCCACAGGGTCTACGAGCAGTACTTC	CASIHRVYEQYF
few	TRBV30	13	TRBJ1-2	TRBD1	TGTGCCTGGAGTGCCGCCGGGACAGACTCCGGCACCTTC	CAWSAAGTDSGTF
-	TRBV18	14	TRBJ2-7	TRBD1	TGTGCCAGCTCACCACTAGGACAGGGGAGCGAGCAGTACTTC	CASSPLGQGSEQYF
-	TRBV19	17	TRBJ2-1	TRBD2	TGTGCCAGTAGTAGCCCCGGGACTAGCGGAGGGTACAATGAGCAGTTCTTC	CASSSPGTSGGYNEQFF
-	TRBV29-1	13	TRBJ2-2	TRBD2	TGCAGCGGCGGGACTAGCCGAACCGGGGAGCTGTTTTTT	CSGGTSRTGELFF
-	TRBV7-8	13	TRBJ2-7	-	TGTGCCAGCAGCTTATTCTCGGGTAACGAGCAGTACTTC	CASSLFSGNEQYF
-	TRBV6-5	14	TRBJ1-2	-	TGTGCCAGCAGTTACCGACTGGGTTTCTATGGCTACACCTTC	CASSYRLGFYGYTF
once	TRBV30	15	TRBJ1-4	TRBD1	TGTGCCTGGAGTGTAGGGGGACAGGGCGGTGAAAAACTGTTTTTT	CAWSVGGQGGEKLFF
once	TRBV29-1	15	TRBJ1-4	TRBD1	TGCAGCGTTAGTCCCGGGACAGGGACAGGGGAAAAACTGTTTTTT	CSVSPGTGTGEKLFF
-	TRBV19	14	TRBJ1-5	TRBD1	TGTGCCAGCACAGGGGCCCCGCGGGATCAGCCCCAGCATTTT	CASTGAPRDQPQHF
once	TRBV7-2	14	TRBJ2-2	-	TGTGCCAGCAGCTTACTCGGGGACACCGGGGAGCTGTTTTTT	CASSLLGDTGELFF
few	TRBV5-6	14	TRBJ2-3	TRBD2	TGTGCCAGCAGCTTGGGACTAGCGGCAGATACGCAGTATTTT	CASSLGLAADTQYF
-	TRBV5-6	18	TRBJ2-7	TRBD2	TGTGCCAGCAGCTTCCTGACTAGCGGGAGGGAGACATCCTACGAGCAGTACTTC	CASSFLTSGRETSYEQYF
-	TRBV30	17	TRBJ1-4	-	TGTGCCTGGAGAGGTGTACGGCAGCGGGGGGATAGGGAAAAACTGTTTTTT	CAWRGVRQRGDREKLFF
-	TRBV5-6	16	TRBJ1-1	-	TGTGCCAGCAAAACATACACAGGGTCTCCGAACACTGAAGCTTTCTTT	CASKTYTGSPNTEAFF
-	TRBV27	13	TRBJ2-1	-	TGTGCCAGCAGTCCATTTAGGGGTAATGAGCAGTTCTTC	CASSPFRGNEQFF
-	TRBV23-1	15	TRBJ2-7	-	TGCGCCAGCAGTCAATCAGGGGTTTCGCAGTACGAGCAGTACTTC	CASSQSGVSQYEQYF
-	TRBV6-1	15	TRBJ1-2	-	TGTGCCAGCAGTGAAGTCGGATGGGGCGGCTATGGCTACACCTTC	CASSEVGWGGYGYTF